This T cell receptor (beta chain) was sequenced during a study of blood T cell repertoires in COVID-19. This CDR3 spans 14 amino acids. Germline CDR1 and CDR2: LGHDT and YNNKEL (reference sequence). V was trimmed by 3 bases and J by 3 bases, leaving 12 bases between them. Original handling: The assay estimated nucleated cells by amplifying reference gene primers. Assay used: immunoSEQ multiplex PCR; TCRdb lists only in-frame clones, some missing. From that table come the V and J calls and clone size; the DNA was used to work out D and trimming. The table has roughly 250,000 clones, approximately 87% seen once; the top ten hold under 2.5%. This clone was recorded only once.

Sequences were obtained from peripheral blood. The V call is TRBV3-1 (or the pseudogene TRBV3-2), the J call TRBJ2-7, with D uncertain. The source of this sequence is a woman aged 50 to 60 with acute or convalescent COVID-19. CDR3 bases: TGTGCCAGCAGCCAGTGGCCCTTTTTCTACGAGCAGTACTTC. Translation gives CASSQWPFFYEQYF.